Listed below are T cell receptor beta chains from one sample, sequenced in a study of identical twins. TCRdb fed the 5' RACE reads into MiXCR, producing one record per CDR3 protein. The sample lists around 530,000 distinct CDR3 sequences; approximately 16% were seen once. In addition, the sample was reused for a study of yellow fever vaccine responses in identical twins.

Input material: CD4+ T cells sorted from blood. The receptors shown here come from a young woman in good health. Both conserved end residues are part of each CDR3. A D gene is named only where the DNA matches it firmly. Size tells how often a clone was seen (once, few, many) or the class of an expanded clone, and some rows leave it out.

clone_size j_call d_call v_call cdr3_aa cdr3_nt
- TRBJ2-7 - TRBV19 CASSITVTAGSYEQYF TGTGCCAGTAGTATCACCGTCACGGCAGGCTCCTACGAGCAGTACTTC
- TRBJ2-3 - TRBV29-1 CSVGFGRTDTQYF TGCAGCGTTGGGTTCGGGAGAACAGATACGCAGTATTTT
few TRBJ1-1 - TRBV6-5 CASSSRSLPEAFF TGTGCCAGCAGTTCCCGTTCCCTCCCTGAAGCTTTCTTT
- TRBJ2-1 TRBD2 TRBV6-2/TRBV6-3 CASSPTSGLNNEQFF TGTGCCAGCAGCCCGACTAGCGGATTGAACAATGAGCAGTTCTTC
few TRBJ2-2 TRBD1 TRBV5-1 CASSYRTGAGTGELFF TGCGCCAGCAGCTACCGTACAGGGGCAGGCACCGGGGAGCTGTTTTTT
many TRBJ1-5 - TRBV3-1 CASSQGRGNQPQHF TGTGCCAGCAGCCAAGGCAGGGGCAATCAGCCCCAGCATTTT
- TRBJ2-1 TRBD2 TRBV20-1 CSARWSGGYNEQFF TGCAGTGCTAGGTGGAGCGGGGGATACAATGAGCAGTTCTTC
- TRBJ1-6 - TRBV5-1 CASLIGSPLHF TGCGCCAGCCTGATTGGTTCACCCCTCCACTTT
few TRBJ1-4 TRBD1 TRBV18 CASSATGTGDEKLFF TGTGCCAGCTCAGCAACCGGGACAGGAGATGAAAAACTGTTTTTT
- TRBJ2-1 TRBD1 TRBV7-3 CASSTRDRGTRNEQFF TGTGCCAGCAGCACGCGGGACAGGGGGACTCGCAATGAGCAGTTCTTC
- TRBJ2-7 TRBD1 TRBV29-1 CSVPGQDLREQYF TGCAGCGTTCCGGGACAGGACCTCCGCGAGCAGTACTTC
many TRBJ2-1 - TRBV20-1 CRGIGGSDNEQFF TGCAGAGGAATTGGGGGGTCGGACAATGAGCAGTTCTTC
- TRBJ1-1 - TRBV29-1 CSARRYLSTEAFF TGCAGCGCCAGAAGGTATCTAAGCACTGAAGCTTTCTTT
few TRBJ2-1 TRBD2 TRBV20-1 CSASPLGGGVNEQFF TGCAGTGCTAGCCCACTAGGCGGGGGGGTCAATGAGCAGTTCTTC
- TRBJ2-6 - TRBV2 CASSVVPGANVLTF TGTGCCAGCAGTGTGGTCCCTGGGGCCAACGTCCTGACTTTC
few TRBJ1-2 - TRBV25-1 CASSEAGLGYTF TGTGCCAGCAGTGAAGCGGGGCTCGGCTACACCTTC
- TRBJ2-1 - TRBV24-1 CATSDRGALDGRSYNEQFF TGTGCCACCAGTGATAGGGGGGCTTTAGACGGACGCTCCTACAATGAGCAGTTCTTC
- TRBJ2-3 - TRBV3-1 CASSQFPDGSTDTQYF TGTGCCAGCAGCCAATTTCCGGATGGAAGCACAGATACGCAGTATTTT
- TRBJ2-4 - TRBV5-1 CASSLASDVVLSNIQYF TGCGCCAGCAGCTTGGCCTCTGACGTTGTACTATCAAACATTCAGTACTTC
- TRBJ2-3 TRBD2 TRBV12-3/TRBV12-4 CTSSLSSGRFDTQYF TGTACCAGCAGTTTGTCTAGCGGGAGGTTTGATACGCAGTATTTT
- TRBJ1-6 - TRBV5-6 CASSFWQYGSPLHF TGTGCCAGCAGCTTTTGGCAGTATGGTTCACCCCTCCACTTT
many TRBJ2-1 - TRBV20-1 CSARQPLSYNEQFF TGCAGTGCTCGACAGCCTCTCTCCTACAATGAGCAGTTCTTC
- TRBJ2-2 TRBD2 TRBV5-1 CASSFAGDTGELFF TGCGCCAGCAGCTTTGCGGGGGACACCGGGGAGCTGTTTTTT
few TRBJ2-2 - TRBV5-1 CASKHTGELFF TGCGCCAGCAAGCACACCGGGGAGCTGTTTTTT
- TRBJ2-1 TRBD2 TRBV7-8 CASSLELREGRNEQFF TGTGCCAGCAGCTTAGAGTTGCGGGAGGGCCGGAATGAGCAGTTCTTC
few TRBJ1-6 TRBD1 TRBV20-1 CSATSGQGIAFPLHF TGCAGTGCTACCTCCGGACAGGGAATCGCATTCCCCCTCCACTTT
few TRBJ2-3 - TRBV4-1 CASSQERGRDSTDTQYF TGCGCCAGCAGCCAAGAAAGGGGGCGGGATAGCACAGATACGCAGTATTTT
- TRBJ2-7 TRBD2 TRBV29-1 CSVVGTSAYEQYF TGCAGCGTTGTTGGGACTAGCGCCTACGAGCAGTACTTC
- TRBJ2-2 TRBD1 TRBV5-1 CASSTRQGYGTGELFF TGCGCCAGCAGCACCAGACAGGGGTATGGCACCGGGGAGCTGTTTTTT
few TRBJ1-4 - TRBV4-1 CASSQGMANEKLFF TGCGCCAGCAGCCAAGGGATGGCTAATGAAAAACTGTTTTTT
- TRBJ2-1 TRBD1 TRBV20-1 CSALGGQYNEQFF TGCAGTGCCCTTGGGGGACAGTACAATGAGCAGTTCTTC
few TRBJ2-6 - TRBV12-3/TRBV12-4 CASSPQSGANVLTF TGTGCCAGCAGCCCTCAGTCTGGGGCCAACGTCCTGACTTTC
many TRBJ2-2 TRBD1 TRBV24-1 CATRDRGTGELFF TGTGCCACCAGGGACAGGGGCACCGGGGAGCTGTTTTTT
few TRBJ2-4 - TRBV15 CATTGLAKNIQYF TGTGCCACCACAGGACTAGCCAAAAACATTCAGTACTTC
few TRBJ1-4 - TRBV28 CASTRGGLGEKLFF TGTGCCAGCACTCGCGGGGGACTAGGTGAAAAACTGTTTTTT
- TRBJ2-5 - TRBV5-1 CASSLWGMAETQYF TGCGCCAGCAGCTTGTGGGGAATGGCCGAGACCCAGTACTTC
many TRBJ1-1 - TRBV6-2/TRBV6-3 CASRRGPNTEAFF TGTGCCAGCAGGCGGGGACCGAACACTGAAGCTTTCTTT
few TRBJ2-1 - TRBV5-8 CATKTSVDEQFF TGTGCCACCAAAACTAGTGTCGATGAGCAGTTCTTC
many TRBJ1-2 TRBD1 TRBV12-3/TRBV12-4 CASQDRGSNYGYTF TGTGCCAGCCAGGACAGGGGATCGAACTATGGCTACACCTTC
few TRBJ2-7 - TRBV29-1 CSVWGSSYEQYF TGCAGCGTTTGGGGGAGTAGCTACGAGCAGTACTTC